What follows is one T cell receptor beta chain and its context. V dropped 1 base and J dropped 10 bases, with 13 bases sitting between them. This CDR3 region has 13 residues. Germline CDR1 SEHNR, CDR2 FQNEAQ (reference sequence). Each CDR3 protein is one row after TCRdb ran MiXCR on the RT-PCR reads. The sample yields about 34,000 distinct CDR3 sequences, roughly a third seen once. These data are taken from a study of patients and donors after allogeneic stem cell transplantation. Sequencing input: blood, either unsorted or a sorted T cell fraction (not recorded which). The gene calls are TRBV7-9 and TRBJ1-1, with unresolved D. The clonotype comes from a human donor who was either an allogeneic HSCT recipient or a stem cell or donor lymphocyte infusion donor (not recorded which). It is not recorded whose cells these are; they may come from a transplant donor. The DNA for the CDR3 is TGTGCCAGCAGCTTAGACGGACCAGAAGGAGCTTTCTTT. Residues: CASSLDGPEGAFF.